Here is one T cell receptor beta chain with its context. Profiling relied on immunoSEQ multiplex PCR, and the TCRdb table lists in-frame clones only, not all of them. This table has a few hundred thousand clones, 88% appearing once. The sample is drawn from a study of blood T cell repertoires in COVID-19. The germline gives CDR1 LGHNA, CDR2 YNFKEQ. The V and J ends lost 1 base and 2 bases, in that order; junction bases with no gene match: 5. The CDR3 is 16 amino acids. The chain recombines TRBV4-2 with TRBJ2-5; TRBD2 matches 9 bases. The sequenced sample consisted of peripheral blood. This sequence originates from a man between 60 and 70 years old who had recovered from COVID-19. The CDR3 nucleotides read TGTGCCAGCAGCCAAGGGGTAGCGGGGGTTCAAGAGACCCAGTACTTC. This encodes CASSQGVAGVQETQYF.